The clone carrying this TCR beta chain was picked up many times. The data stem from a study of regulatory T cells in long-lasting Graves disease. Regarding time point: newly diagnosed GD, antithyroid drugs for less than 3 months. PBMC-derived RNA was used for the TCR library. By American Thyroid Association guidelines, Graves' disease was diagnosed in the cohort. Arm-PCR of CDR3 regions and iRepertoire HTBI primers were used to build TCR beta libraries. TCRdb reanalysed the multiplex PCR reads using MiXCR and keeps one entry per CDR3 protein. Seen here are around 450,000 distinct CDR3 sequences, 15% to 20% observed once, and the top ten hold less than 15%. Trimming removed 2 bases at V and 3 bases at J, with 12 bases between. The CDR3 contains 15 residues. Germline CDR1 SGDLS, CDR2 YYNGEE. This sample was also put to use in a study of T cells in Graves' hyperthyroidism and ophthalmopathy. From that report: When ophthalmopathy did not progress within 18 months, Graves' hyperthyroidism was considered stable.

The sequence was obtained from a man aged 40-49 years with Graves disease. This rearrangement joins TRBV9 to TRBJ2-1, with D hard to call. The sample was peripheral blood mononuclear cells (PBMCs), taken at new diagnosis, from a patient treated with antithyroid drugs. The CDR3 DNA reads TGTGCCAGCAGCGTTGAAGGATGGGGCTACAATGAGCAGTTCTTC. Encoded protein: CASSVEGWGYNEQFF. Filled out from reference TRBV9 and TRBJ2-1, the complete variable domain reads DSGVTQTPKHLITATGQRVTLRCSPRSGDLSVYWYQQSLDQGLQFLIQYYNGEERAKGNILERFSAQQFPDLHSELNLSSLELGDSALYFCASSVEGWGYNEQFFGPGTRLTVL.